This T cell receptor beta chain stems from a study of Ad26.COV2.S vaccination and SARS-CoV-2 variants. General study results and limits: Using TCR breadth and depth analyses may have led to underestimated total T cell responses.

Measured with immunoSEQ multiplex PCR; TCRdb has only the in-frame clones, and not every one. The data show over 300,000 clones, about four fifths seen once. A remark on this clone: Its antigen remains unidentified.

The sample's treatment: roughly 18 received Ad26.COV2.S at low or high dose, single or two shots; roughly five received placebo; per-sample allocation not given. Samples analyzed were those drawn on day 63 after the first vaccine or placebo injection. The length of the CDR3 is 14 residues. Per the germline V gene, CDR1 is SNHLY and CDR2 is FYNNEI. V was clipped by 8 bases and J by 6 bases, with 19 bases between them. This sequence joins TRBV2 and TRBJ1-2; D might be TRBD1 (6 bases). Sequenced material: peripheral blood, taken in a trial of Ad26.COV2.S vaccine versus placebo. The clonotype originates from a person aged 18-65 years who received the Ad26.COV2.S COVID-19 vaccine or a placebo. DNA of the CDR3: TGTGCCAGCTCGGTGCAGGGGACTTTGGATGGCTACACCTTC. This sequence encodes CASSVQGTLDGYTF.